This TCR beta chain originates from a study of blood T cells in healthy people across ages. A J-beta primer mix and a sample-barcoded 5' primer were used in a second PCR of about 7 to 12 cycles. TCRdb independently ran MiXCR on the 5' RACE reads; one entry per CDR3 protein. The table records 650,000 or so distinct CDR3 sequences, approximately 52% of them present only once. Ranging in age from about 6 to 95, the donors were healthy Caucasian individuals from Russia. Extracted total RNA amounted to at least 5.5 micrograms for each sample. This clonotype was seen at least ten times. The CDR3 covers 13 residues. V lost 4 bases and J lost 7, with 12 bases in between. CDR1 and CDR2 from the germline V gene are SGHRS and YFSETQ.

The clonotype comes from a woman aged 80 or over in good health. The material sequenced was blood. The rearrangement joins TRBV5-1 to TRBJ2-1; unclear D gene. This CDR3 is CASSPDPENEQFF. CDR3 coding DNA: TGCGCCAGCAGCCCGGACCCCGAGAATGAGCAGTTCTTC.